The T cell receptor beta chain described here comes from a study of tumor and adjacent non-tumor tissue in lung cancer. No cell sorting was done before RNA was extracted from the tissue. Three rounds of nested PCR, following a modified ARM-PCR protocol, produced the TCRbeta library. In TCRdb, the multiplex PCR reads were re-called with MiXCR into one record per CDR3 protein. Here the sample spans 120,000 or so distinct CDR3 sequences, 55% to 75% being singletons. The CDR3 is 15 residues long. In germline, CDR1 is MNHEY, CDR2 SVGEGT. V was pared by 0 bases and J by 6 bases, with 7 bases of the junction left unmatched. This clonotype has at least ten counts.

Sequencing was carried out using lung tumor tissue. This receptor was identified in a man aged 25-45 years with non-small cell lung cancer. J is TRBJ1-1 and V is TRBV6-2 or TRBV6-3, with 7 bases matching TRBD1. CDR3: CASSYSTGRTSEAFF. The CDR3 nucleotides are TGTGCCAGCAGTTACTCGACAGGGAGAACATCTGAAGCTTTCTTT.